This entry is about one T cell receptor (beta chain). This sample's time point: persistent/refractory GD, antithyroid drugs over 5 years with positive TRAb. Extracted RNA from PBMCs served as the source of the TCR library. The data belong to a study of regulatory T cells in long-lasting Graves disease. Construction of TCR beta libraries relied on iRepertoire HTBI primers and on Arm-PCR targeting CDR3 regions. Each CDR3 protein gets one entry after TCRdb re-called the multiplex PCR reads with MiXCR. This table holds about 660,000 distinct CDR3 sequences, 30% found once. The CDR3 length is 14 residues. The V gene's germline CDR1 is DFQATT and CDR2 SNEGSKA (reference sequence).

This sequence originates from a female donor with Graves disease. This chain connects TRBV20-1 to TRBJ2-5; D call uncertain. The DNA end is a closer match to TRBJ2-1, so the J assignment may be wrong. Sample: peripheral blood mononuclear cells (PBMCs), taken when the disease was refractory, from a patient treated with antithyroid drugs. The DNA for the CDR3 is TGCAGTGCGGAGAAAGAATTTGTCGACAATGAGCAGTTCTTC. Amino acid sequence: CSAEKEFVDNEQFF.